This T cell receptor beta chain was retrieved from a study of control samples from healthy donors and cancer patients. The germline V gene encodes CDR1 SGDLS and CDR2 YYNGEE. V shed 0 bases and J shed 3 bases, with 12 bases lying between them. The CDR3 consists of 15 residues. TCRdb's table, derived via immunoSEQ multiplex PCR, lists solely in-frame clones and lacks some. The sample contains around 94,000 clones, less than 95% of which appear only once. This clone was recorded only once. The sequencing input was blood. The TCR originated in a woman under 30 in good health. V is TRBV9 and J is TRBJ1-1; tentative D call: TRBD1 (5 bases). The CDR3 loop reads CASSVVWGGYTEAFF. Written as DNA, the CDR3 is TGTGCCAGCAGCGTAGTCTGGGGGGGGTACACTGAAGCTTTCTTT.